This T cell receptor (beta chain) was identified in a study of OX40 agonist ivuxolimab in advanced cancers. Across the whole study: Ivuxolimab, which patients received intravenously every 2 weeks, was dosed at 0.01 to 10 mg/kg. Among those treated, three patients had partial responses, one with hepatocellular carcinoma and two with cutaneous melanoma. General study points: Doses of 0.1 to 3.0 mg/kg were accompanied by clonal expansion of CD4+ and CD8+ blood T cells by week 6.

Here immunoSEQ multiplex PCR was the method, and the copy in TCRdb shows in-frame clones only, minus some. The sample holds fewer than 80,000 clones; 85% are singletons and the top ten take approximately 6.1%. About this clone: What it binds is not known.

The CDR3 sequence is 15 residues long. V was shortened by 3 bases and J by 1 base, with 10 bases between the two germline ends. Germline CDR1 SGHTA, CDR2 FQGNSA. Exclusion applied to patients with autoimmune disease history or systemic immunosuppression. The source of this sequence is an adult with an advanced solid tumor such as melanoma, head and neck, liver or kidney cancer. Sequenced here: CD4+ or CD8+ T cells sorted from blood, sampled in a trial of the OX40 agonist ivuxolimab. The chain uses TRBV7-2 and TRBJ1-5, with D maybe TRBD1 (5 bases). Here the CDR3 DNA reads TGTGCCAGCAGCTTGGGACCGCCGAGCAATCAGCCCCAGCATTTT. It encodes CASSLGPPSNQPQHF.